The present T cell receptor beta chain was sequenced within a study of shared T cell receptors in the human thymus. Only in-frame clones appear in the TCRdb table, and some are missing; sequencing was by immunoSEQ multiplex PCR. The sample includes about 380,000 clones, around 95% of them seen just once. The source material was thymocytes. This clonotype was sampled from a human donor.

The CDR3 DNA sequence: TGTGCCAGCAGTTACTCGGGGGGCCTGAGAAATGAGCAGTTCTTC. Translation: CASSYSGGLRNEQFF. V and J are TRBV6-5 and TRBJ2-1; D is possibly TRBD1 or TRBD2 (6 bases each). Germline CDR1 is MNHEY and CDR2 is SVGAGI. The CDR3 totals 15 residues. Trimming pared 0 bases from V and 7 bases from J, leaving 13 bases between.